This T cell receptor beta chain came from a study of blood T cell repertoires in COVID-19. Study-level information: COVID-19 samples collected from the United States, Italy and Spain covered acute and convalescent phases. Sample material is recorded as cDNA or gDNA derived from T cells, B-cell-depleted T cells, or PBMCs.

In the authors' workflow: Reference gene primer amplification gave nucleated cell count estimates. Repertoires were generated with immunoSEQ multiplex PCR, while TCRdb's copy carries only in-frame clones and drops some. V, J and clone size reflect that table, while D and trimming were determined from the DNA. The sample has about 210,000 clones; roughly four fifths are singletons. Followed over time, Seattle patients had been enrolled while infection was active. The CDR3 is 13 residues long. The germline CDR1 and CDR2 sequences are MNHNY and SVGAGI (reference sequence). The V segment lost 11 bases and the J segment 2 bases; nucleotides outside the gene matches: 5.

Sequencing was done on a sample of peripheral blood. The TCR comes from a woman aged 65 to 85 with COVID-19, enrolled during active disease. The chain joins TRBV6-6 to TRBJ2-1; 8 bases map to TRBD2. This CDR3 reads CACGLATYNEQFF. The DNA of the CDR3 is TGTGCCTGTGGACTAGCAACCTACAATGAGCAGTTCTTC.